The text below deals with one TCR beta chain. The data stem from a study of blood T cell repertoires in COVID-19. Background on the study: The samples span acute and convalescent COVID-19 from the United States, Italy and Spain. PBMCs, B-cell-depleted T cells, or T cells provided the cDNA or gDNA that made up the material.

Trimming took 3 bases from V and 6 from J, leaving 18 bases between them. Germline values: CDR1 KGHSH, CDR2 LQKENI. The CDR3 spans 15 residues. Only in-frame clones appear in the TCRdb table, and some are missing; sequencing was by immunoSEQ multiplex PCR. The profile shows a few hundred thousand clones, 80% to 90% of them singletons. The rearrangement joins TRBV18 to TRBJ2-7; tentatively, D is TRBD1 (6 bases). The sequenced material came from peripheral blood. This sequence was found in a man aged 80 or over with acute or convalescent COVID-19. The CDR3 here is CASSPYTGSLGEQYF. The CDR3 DNA reads as TGTGCCAGCTCACCGTACACAGGGTCTCTAGGCGAGCAGTACTTC.